The clone carrying this T cell receptor (beta chain) came up a few times. Its antigen is unknown. The CDR3 is 12 amino acids. V gave up 6 bases and J gave up 11 bases; unmatched junction bases: 7. This sample was taken from a study of blood T cells in healthy people across ages. Study-wide results and limits: Total diversity from one million sequenced T cells was likely underestimated.

Then a second PCR, running roughly 7 to 12 cycles, was carried out with a sample-barcoded 5' primer and a J-beta primer mix. TCRdb ran MiXCR on the 5' RACE reads and lists one entry per CDR3 protein. The data hold around 1.7 million distinct CDR3 sequences, with 28% observed a single time. The donors, healthy Caucasians from Russia, were aged 6 to 90. The TCR sequence derives from a woman aged 25 to 39 in good health. The V call is TRBV12-3 or TRBV12-4, the J call TRBJ1-5; 7 nucleotides align to TRBD1. Sequencing was done on a sample of blood. The DNA for the CDR3 is TGTGCCAGCAGCCCAGGGGGTTTGGCCCAGCATTTT. This codes for CASSPGGLAQHF.